The subject of this entry is one T cell receptor (beta chain). This sample is drawn from a study of T cell changes during pregnancy in multiple sclerosis. The V end was cut by 5 bases, the J end by 5 bases, with 12 bases between. In germline, CDR1 is MNHEY, CDR2 SMNVEV (reference sequence). CDR3 length: 13 residues. The data were produced by immunoSEQ multiplex PCR, yet TCRdb's version contains in-frame clones alone and is incomplete. In the table there are about 69,000 clones, roughly 90% of which are singletons. Sample: peripheral blood, taken in the third trimester of pregnancy. V gene TRBV27 combines with J gene TRBJ1-1, with D perhaps TRBD1 (6 bases). This receptor was identified in a female donor with multiple sclerosis, enrolled in a pregnancy study. This CDR3 reads CASSEQGRTEAFF. CDR3 coding DNA: TGTGCCAGCAGTGAACAGGGAAGGACTGAAGCTTTCTTT.